Listed below are T cell receptor beta chains from one sample, sequenced in a study of OX40 agonist ivuxolimab in advanced cancers. Clones were read by immunoSEQ multiplex PCR, and TCRdb kept only the in-frame ones, dropping some. The table shows 55,000 to 75,000 clones, with 80% to 90% occurring only once. The specimen comprised CD4+ or CD8+ T cells sorted from blood, sampled in a trial of the OX40 agonist ivuxolimab. These receptors originate from an adult with an advanced solid tumor such as melanoma, head and neck, liver or kidney cancer. Each CDR3 is given with its conserved first and last residue. D genes are given only for firm matches. The size field is filled for only some rows; it gives once, few, many or a size class.

v_gene: TRBV6-5; abundance: -; j_gene: TRBJ2-5; d_gene: -; CDR3nt: TGTGCCAGCAGTTACTCGATAACCAGGTCTGGAGAGACCCAGTACTTC; CDR3aa: CASSYSITRSGETQYF
v_gene: TRBV7-2; abundance: -; j_gene: TRBJ2-1; d_gene: -; CDR3nt: TGTGCCAGCAGCTTAGTAGGAAATGAGCAGTTCTTC; CDR3aa: CASSLVGNEQFF
v_gene: TRBV5-1; abundance: -; j_gene: TRBJ1-2; d_gene: TRBD1; CDR3nt: TGCGCCAGCAGCCCTTTGGTGGGACAGGGATATGGCTACACCTTC; CDR3aa: CASSPLVGQGYGYTF
v_gene: TRBV7-2; abundance: -; j_gene: TRBJ1-2; d_gene: -; CDR3nt: TGTGCCAGCAGCTTGATGGGGGGGCTCGGCTATGGCTACACCTTC; CDR3aa: CASSLMGGLGYGYTF
v_gene: TRBV29-1; abundance: few; j_gene: TRBJ1-2; d_gene: -; CDR3nt: TGCAGCGTTGCCCGACGTCGGGCAGACCGCTATGGCTACACCTTC; CDR3aa: CSVARRRADRYGYTF
v_gene: TRBV14; abundance: once; j_gene: TRBJ1-3; d_gene: TRBD1; CDR3nt: TGTGCCAGCAGCCAAGGATCTCAAGTCGGGCAGGGGGCATCCTACAGGAACACCATATATTTT; CDR3aa: CASSQGSQVGQGASYRNTIYF
v_gene: TRBV6-6; abundance: -; j_gene: TRBJ1-6; d_gene: -; CDR3nt: TGTGCCAGCAGTTTAAATAATTCACCCCTCCACTTT; CDR3aa: CASSLNNSPLHF
v_gene: TRBV12-5; abundance: few; j_gene: TRBJ1-2; d_gene: TRBD1; CDR3nt: TGTGCTAGTGGTTTGTGGGGGACAGGAGGCTACACCTTC; CDR3aa: CASGLWGTGGYTF
v_gene: TRBV7-9; abundance: -; j_gene: TRBJ1-6; d_gene: -; CDR3nt: TGTGCCAGCAGCCCGGCCGGCAGGTCGAATTCACCCCTCCACTTT; CDR3aa: CASSPAGRSNSPLHF
v_gene: TRBV5-1; abundance: -; j_gene: TRBJ2-3; d_gene: TRBD2; CDR3nt: TGCGCCAGCACGGTAGCGGGGATTTCCACAGATACGCAGTATTTT; CDR3aa: CASTVAGISTDTQYF
v_gene: TRBV18; abundance: -; j_gene: TRBJ2-5; d_gene: -; CDR3nt: TGTGCCAGCTCACCGTTCGGGACAAACCAAGAGACCCAGTACTTC; CDR3aa: CASSPFGTNQETQYF
v_gene: TRBV7-8; abundance: -; j_gene: TRBJ1-1; d_gene: -; CDR3nt: TGTGCCAGCAGCTTAGTTTCGGGGCTGGAGAACACTGAAGCTTTCTTT; CDR3aa: CASSLVSGLENTEAFF
v_gene: TRBV27; abundance: -; j_gene: TRBJ2-7; d_gene: TRBD2; CDR3nt: TGTGCCAGCAGCCCTGGCGGGGGGAACTACGAGCAGTACTTC; CDR3aa: CASSPGGGNYEQYF
v_gene: TRBV7-2; abundance: -; j_gene: TRBJ2-3; d_gene: TRBD2; CDR3nt: TGTGCCAGCAGCTTTACGGGGGGAGCAGATACGCAGTATTTT; CDR3aa: CASSFTGGADTQYF
v_gene: TRBV18; abundance: -; j_gene: TRBJ2-1; d_gene: -; CDR3nt: TGTGCCAGCTCACCTAAGGGGCGCGGCTCCTACAATGAGCAGTTCTTC; CDR3aa: CASSPKGRGSYNEQFF
v_gene: TRBV4-2; abundance: -; j_gene: TRBJ1-2; d_gene: TRBD1; CDR3nt: TGTGCCAGCAGCCAAGAAGGACAGGCTAACTATGGCTACACCTTC; CDR3aa: CASSQEGQANYGYTF
v_gene: TRBV19; abundance: -; j_gene: TRBJ2-2; d_gene: -; CDR3nt: TGTGCCAGTACACGGGCTGATGCCAGGGCGTCGACCGGGGAGCTGTTTTTT; CDR3aa: CASTRADARASTGELFF
v_gene: TRBV7-8; abundance: -; j_gene: TRBJ2-1; d_gene: -; CDR3nt: TGTGCCAGCAGCAGCCGGGGCGGTGAGCAGTTCTTC; CDR3aa: CASSSRGGEQFF
v_gene: TRBV19; abundance: -; j_gene: TRBJ2-3; d_gene: -; CDR3nt: TGTGCCAGTACCCCTTCCGGGGGAAGCACAGATACGCAGTATTTT; CDR3aa: CASTPSGGSTDTQYF
v_gene: TRBV11-1; abundance: -; j_gene: TRBJ1-1; d_gene: TRBD1; CDR3nt: TGTGCCAGCGGCACGGACAGGATTAGCACTGAAGCTTTCTTT; CDR3aa: CASGTDRISTEAFF
v_gene: TRBV7-2; abundance: once; j_gene: TRBJ2-1; d_gene: -; CDR3nt: TGTGCCAGCAGCTTGGGGGGGGGCCGGTCCTACAATGAGCAGTTCTTC; CDR3aa: CASSLGGGRSYNEQFF
v_gene: TRBV6-5; abundance: -; j_gene: TRBJ2-3; d_gene: -; CDR3nt: TGTGCCAGCAGTTACTCGAATAGACCACTGGGGGATACGCAGTATTTT; CDR3aa: CASSYSNRPLGDTQYF
v_gene: TRBV5-8; abundance: -; j_gene: TRBJ1-2; d_gene: -; CDR3nt: TGTGCCAGCACCGTTAACCTCAGGACGGGCTACACCTTC; CDR3aa: CASTVNLRTGYTF
v_gene: TRBV10-2; abundance: -; j_gene: TRBJ1-2; d_gene: -; CDR3nt: TGCGCCAGCACCGAGATTAACTATGGCTACACCTTC; CDR3aa: CASTEINYGYTF
v_gene: TRBV7-6; abundance: -; j_gene: TRBJ2-7; d_gene: TRBD1; CDR3nt: TGTGCCAGCAGCCCAAACCGCGACAGGGGCCGCGGGTACGAGCAGTACTTC; CDR3aa: CASSPNRDRGRGYEQYF
v_gene: TRBV5-1; abundance: -; j_gene: TRBJ2-4; d_gene: -; CDR3nt: TGCGCCAGCAGCTTGGAAACAGCTTCAGGGCCTCTCTTC; CDR3aa: CASSLETASGPLF
v_gene: TRBV5-1; abundance: once; j_gene: TRBJ2-5; d_gene: -; CDR3nt: TGCGCCAGCAGCCCGCCCGTTGGGGGCGCGGGAGAGACCCAGTACTTC; CDR3aa: CASSPPVGGAGETQYF
v_gene: TRBV4-2; abundance: -; j_gene: TRBJ1-5; d_gene: TRBD1; CDR3nt: TGTGCCAGCAGCCCATCCCGACAGGGTTACAATCAGCCCCAGCATTTT; CDR3aa: CASSPSRQGYNQPQHF
v_gene: TRBV28; abundance: few; j_gene: TRBJ2-5; d_gene: TRBD2; CDR3nt: TGTGCCAGCAGTTACGGACTAGCGGGGGGGCGGGAGACCCAGTACTTC; CDR3aa: CASSYGLAGGRETQYF
v_gene: TRBV7-2; abundance: -; j_gene: TRBJ1-5; d_gene: -; CDR3nt: TGTGCCAGCAGCCCGGACAGAGATCAGCCCCAGCATTTT; CDR3aa: CASSPDRDQPQHF
v_gene: TRBV4-1; abundance: few; j_gene: TRBJ1-5; d_gene: -; CDR3nt: TGCGCCAGCATGCCGGGGGTTGGCAATCAGCCCCAGCATTTT; CDR3aa: CASMPGVGNQPQHF
v_gene: TRBV29-1; abundance: -; j_gene: TRBJ1-2; d_gene: -; CDR3nt: TGCAGCGTTGAGACAGGAAGTTCTAACTATGGCTACGCCTTC; CDR3aa: CSVETGSSNYGYAF
v_gene: TRBV11-2; abundance: -; j_gene: TRBJ2-7; d_gene: -; CDR3nt: TGTGCCAGCAGCTCTGACAGTAGCTCCTACGAGCAGTACTTC; CDR3aa: CASSSDSSSYEQYF
v_gene: TRBV7-2; abundance: -; j_gene: TRBJ1-1; d_gene: -; CDR3nt: TGTGCCAGCAGCCTGGCGGGAGGGGCAGGAGCTTTCTTT; CDR3aa: CASSLAGGAGAFF
v_gene: TRBV15; abundance: -; j_gene: TRBJ2-4; d_gene: -; CDR3nt: TGTGCCACCAGCATTGACCGCGGGGAAGACATTCAGTACTTC; CDR3aa: CATSIDRGEDIQYF
v_gene: TRBV7-9; abundance: once; j_gene: TRBJ1-1; d_gene: -; CDR3nt: TGTGCCAGCAGTCCCCAGGTTGGGAACACTGAAGCTTTCTTT; CDR3aa: CASSPQVGNTEAFF
v_gene: TRBV25-1; abundance: -; j_gene: TRBJ1-1; d_gene: TRBD1; CDR3nt: TGTGCCAGCAGTGAATATTTGGGACAGGGGTCTGAAGCTTTCTTT; CDR3aa: CASSEYLGQGSEAFF
v_gene: TRBV9; abundance: -; j_gene: TRBJ2-5; d_gene: TRBD1; CDR3nt: TGTGCCAGCAGCGTAGCTACAGGGGGAAGTGGAGAGACCCAGTACTTC; CDR3aa: CASSVATGGSGETQYF
v_gene: TRBV18; abundance: -; j_gene: TRBJ2-4; d_gene: -; CDR3nt: TGTGCCAGCTCACCACAGGGAGATGGCATTCAGTACTTC; CDR3aa: CASSPQGDGIQYF
v_gene: TRBV15; abundance: once; j_gene: TRBJ2-1; d_gene: -; CDR3nt: TGTGCCACCAGCAGAGAGAGGGGTCCTGGGGACGATGAGCAGTTCTTC; CDR3aa: CATSRERGPGDDEQFF
v_gene: TRBV2; abundance: once; j_gene: TRBJ1-1; d_gene: -; CDR3nt: TGTGCCAGCAGTCTCCCGGGTCAGTTAACTGAAGCTTTCTTT; CDR3aa: CASSLPGQLTEAFF
v_gene: TRBV18; abundance: once; j_gene: TRBJ1-2; d_gene: TRBD1; CDR3nt: TGTGCCAGCTCACCGACAGGGGAAGCGGACTATGGCTACACCTTC; CDR3aa: CASSPTGEADYGYTF
v_gene: TRBV19; abundance: once; j_gene: TRBJ1-6; d_gene: -; CDR3nt: TGTGCCAGTAGTAGTCGTGGGGGCGCCCTGAGGAATTCACCCCTCCACTTT; CDR3aa: CASSSRGGALRNSPLHF
v_gene: TRBV7-2; abundance: once; j_gene: TRBJ1-1; d_gene: TRBD1; CDR3nt: TGTGCCAGCAGCCCGGACAGGATGAACACTGAAGCTTTCTTT; CDR3aa: CASSPDRMNTEAFF
v_gene: TRBV4-3; abundance: -; j_gene: TRBJ2-2; d_gene: -; CDR3nt: TGCGCCAGCAGCCCCCGGACGGATGTTTACACCGGGGAGCTGTTTTTT; CDR3aa: CASSPRTDVYTGELFF
v_gene: TRBV10-3; abundance: -; j_gene: TRBJ2-7; d_gene: -; CDR3nt: TGTGCCATCAGCTCGGGGCCTAGGAGGTCCTACGAGCAGTACTTC; CDR3aa: CAISSGPRRSYEQYF
v_gene: TRBV5-5; abundance: -; j_gene: TRBJ2-5; d_gene: -; CDR3nt: TGTGCCAGCAGCTTGTTATTGGAGACCCAGTACTTC; CDR3aa: CASSLLLETQYF
v_gene: TRBV6-5; abundance: -; j_gene: TRBJ2-3; d_gene: TRBD1; CDR3nt: TGTTATACAGGGGGCGTTACAGATACGCAGTATTTT; CDR3aa: CYTGGVTDTQYF
v_gene: TRBV27; abundance: medium-sized; j_gene: TRBJ2-2; d_gene: TRBD2; CDR3nt: TGTGCCAGCAGTTTAAGTCTAGCGGGGCCTGGGGAGCTGTTTTTT; CDR3aa: CASSLSLAGPGELFF
v_gene: TRBV10-3; abundance: once; j_gene: TRBJ1-5; d_gene: -; CDR3nt: TGTGCCATCAGCCCGGTCGGGAGCAGCAATCAGCCCCAGCATTTT; CDR3aa: CAISPVGSSNQPQHF
v_gene: TRBV19; abundance: -; j_gene: TRBJ2-7; d_gene: TRBD1; CDR3nt: TGTGCCAGTAGAGACAGGGGCTCCTACGAGCAGTACTTC; CDR3aa: CASRDRGSYEQYF
v_gene: TRBV10-3; abundance: -; j_gene: TRBJ1-3; d_gene: -; CDR3nt: TGTGCCATCAGGACAGGCCCCTCTGGAAACACCATATATTTT; CDR3aa: CAIRTGPSGNTIYF
v_gene: TRBV14; abundance: few; j_gene: TRBJ2-2; d_gene: -; CDR3nt: TGTGCCAGCAGCCAAACTCAGGGACGGCGTGGGGAGCTGTTTTTT; CDR3aa: CASSQTQGRRGELFF
v_gene: TRBV10-3; abundance: -; j_gene: TRBJ2-7; d_gene: TRBD1; CDR3nt: TGTGCCATCACGGACAGGGGAGGTTCCTACGAGCAGTACTTC; CDR3aa: CAITDRGGSYEQYF